This entry is about one T cell receptor beta chain. Its antigen is still unknown. The germline gene is not matched at one end of the junction; a read error may be the cause. This record belongs to a study of T cells in Graves' hyperthyroidism and ophthalmopathy. Study-wide findings and caveats: Ophthalmopathy was separated from stable hyperthyroidism by a 13 V-J model. Most thyroid clonotypes that were expanded above 0.001 also turned up in blood.

The TCR beta CDR3 regions underwent amplification using RNA transcripts as the source. A set of HTBI primers served as the primers for a first-round RT-PCR of the TCR CDR3. TCRdb ran MiXCR on the multiplex PCR reads and lists one entry per CDR3 protein. The sample records about 510,000 distinct CDR3 sequences, approximately 15% being singletons. The hyperthyroidism was newly diagnosed and had lasted under 2 months; the patients were aged 18 to 65. This sample holds PBMCs from 10 ml fresh peripheral blood. Germline CDR1 is SNHLY and CDR2 is FYNNEI. This CDR3 spans 13 amino acids. The TCR was taken from a woman aged 40 to 50 with Graves' hyperthyroidism. The chain links TRBV2 to TRBJ1-1, with D perhaps matching TRBD1 (6 bases). The material sequenced was blood. CDR3: CASSGQMNTETFF. CDR3 coding DNA: TGTGCCAGCAGCGGACAGATGAACACTGAAACTTTCTTT.